Listed below are T cell receptor beta chains from one sample, sequenced in a study of T cells in Graves' hyperthyroidism and ophthalmopathy. TCRdb reanalysed the multiplex PCR reads using MiXCR and keeps one entry per CDR3 protein. The sample has under 650,000 distinct CDR3 sequences, around 15% seen once. The specimen sequenced was blood. The source is a woman in her twenties or thirties with Graves' hyperthyroidism. Each CDR3 is given with its conserved first and last residue. D genes are given only for firm matches. Rows may omit the clone size; those that give it use once, few, many or a size class.

TRBD2 . TRBJ2-1 14 TRBV9 CASSPSLGLAEQFF TGTGCCAGCAGCCCCTCCCTCGGACTAGCCGAGCAGTTCTTC
. many TRBJ2-7 14 TRBV28 CASSLRQDLYEQYF TGTGCCAGCAGCCTAAGACAGGACCTCTACGAGCAGTACTTC
TRBD1 . TRBJ2-3 17 TRBV10-3 CAMRQGRDPTYTDTQYF TGTGCCATGAGACAGGGGCGGGACCCGACATACACAGATACGCAGTATTTT
. many TRBJ2-7 15 TRBV7-9 CASSLSSANQGGQYF TGTGCCAGCAGCTTATCTAGCGCGAATCAAGGTGGGCAGTACTTC
TRBD1 . TRBJ2-2 16 TRBV6-5 CASSFWTGANTEELFF TGTGCCAGCAGTTTTTGGACAGGGGCGAACACCGAGGAGCTGTTTTTT
. . TRBJ1-3 16 TRBV5-1 CASSLLPTEAGNTIYF TGCGCCAGCAGCTTGCTCCCTACAGAAGCTGGAAACACCATATATTTT
TRBD1 many TRBJ2-5 14 TRBV5-5 CASTTTGGVKTQYF TGTGCCAGCACCACGACAGGGGGCGTGAAGACCCAGTACTTC
TRBD2 . TRBJ2-3 15 TRBV5-1 CASSFRLASTDTQYF TGCGCCAGCAGCTTTCGACTAGCGAGTACAGATACGCAGTATTTT
TRBD1 many TRBJ1-2 12 TRBV29-1 CSVVDRVGGYTF TGCAGCGTCGTAGACAGGGTTGGTGGCTACACCTTC
. few TRBJ1-4 14 TRBV28 CASSSRRTNEKLFF TGTGCCAGCAGTTCCCGACGGACTAATGAAAAACTGTTTTTT
TRBD1 many TRBJ1-5 14 TRBV18 CASSPGTGGQPQHF TGTGCCAGCTCACCGGGGACAGGGGGTCAGCCCCAGCATTTT
. many TRBJ2-7 12 TRBV20-1 CSGGLAGYEQYF TGCAGTGGGGGCCTGGCTGGGTACGAGCAGTACTTC
. few TRBJ2-7 14 TRBV4-2 CASSQWTSSYEQYF TGTGCCAGCAGCCAATGGACAAGCTCCTACGAGCAGTACTTC